This T cell receptor (beta chain) was found in a study of immune cell composition in non-small cell lung cancer. CDR3 length: 11 residues. Trimming shortened V by 5 bases and J by 5 bases, and 6 bases separated the two germline ends. Germline lookup yields CDR1 SNHLY and CDR2 FYNNEI. Clones were read by immunoSEQ multiplex PCR, and TCRdb kept only the in-frame ones, dropping some. The sample carries 2,000 to 2,500 clones, 75% recorded once. Sequences were obtained from lung tumor tissue. V gene TRBV2 combines with J gene TRBJ2-5; D is unresolved. The TCR originated in a human donor with non-small cell lung cancer. Here the CDR3 reads CASSKRETQYF. The CDR3 nucleotides are TGTGCCAGCAGTAAACGGGAGACCCAGTACTTC.